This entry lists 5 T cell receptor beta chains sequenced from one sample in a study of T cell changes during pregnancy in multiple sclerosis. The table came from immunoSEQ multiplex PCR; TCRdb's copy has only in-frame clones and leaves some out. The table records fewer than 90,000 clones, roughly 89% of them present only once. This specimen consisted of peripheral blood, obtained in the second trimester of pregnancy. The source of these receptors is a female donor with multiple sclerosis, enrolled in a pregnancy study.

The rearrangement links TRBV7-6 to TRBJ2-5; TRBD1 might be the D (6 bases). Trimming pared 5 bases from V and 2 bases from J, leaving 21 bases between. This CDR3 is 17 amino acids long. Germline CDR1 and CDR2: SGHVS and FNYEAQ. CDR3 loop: CASSLTGADRSQETQYF. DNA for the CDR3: TGTGCCAGCAGCCTAACGGGCGCGGACAGAAGTCAAGAGACCCAGTACTTC.

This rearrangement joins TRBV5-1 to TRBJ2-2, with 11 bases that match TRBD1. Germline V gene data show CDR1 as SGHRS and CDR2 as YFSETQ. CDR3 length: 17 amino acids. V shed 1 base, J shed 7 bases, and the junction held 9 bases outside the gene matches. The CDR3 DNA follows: TGCGCCAGCAGCTTGATCCCGGACAGGGGGCGCAACGGGGAGCTGTTTTTT. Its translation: CASSLIPDRGRNGELFF. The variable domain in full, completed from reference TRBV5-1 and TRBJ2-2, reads KAGVTQTPRYLIKTRGQQVTLSCSPISGHRSVSWYQQTPGQGLQFLFEYFSETQRNKGNFPGRFSGRQFSNSRSEMNVSTLELGDSALYLCASSLIPDRGRNGELFFGEGSRLTVL.

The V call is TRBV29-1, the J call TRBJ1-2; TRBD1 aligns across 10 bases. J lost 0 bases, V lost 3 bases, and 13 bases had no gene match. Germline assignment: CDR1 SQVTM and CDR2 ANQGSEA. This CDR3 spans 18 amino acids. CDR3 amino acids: CSVENRETGGRANYGYTF. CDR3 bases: TGCAGCGTTGAGAATCGGGAGACAGGGGGCAGGGCTAACTATGGCTACACCTTC.

The CDR3 nucleotides are TGTGCCAGCCGACGGGAGACGAACACTGAAGCTTTCTTT. Its translation is CASRRETNTEAFF. The chain uses TRBV6-6 and TRBJ1-1; D is ambiguous. The CDR3 has 13 residues. The germline V gene has CDR1 MNHNY and CDR2 SVGAGI (reference sequence). With 8 bases removed from V and 1 base from J, the gap between germline ends came to 11 bases.

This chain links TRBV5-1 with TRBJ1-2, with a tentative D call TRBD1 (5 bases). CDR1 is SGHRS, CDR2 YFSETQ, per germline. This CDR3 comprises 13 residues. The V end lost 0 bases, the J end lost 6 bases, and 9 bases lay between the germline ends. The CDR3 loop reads CASSLDLGDGYTF. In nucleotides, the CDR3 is TGCGCCAGCAGCTTGGACCTAGGGGATGGCTACACCTTC.